This T cell receptor (beta chain) was sequenced for a study of blood T cell repertoires in COVID-19. Study context: Researchers got acute and convalescent COVID-19 samples from the United States, Italy and Spain.

Authors' data handling: Reference gene primer amplification gave nucleated cell count estimates. The data were produced by immunoSEQ multiplex PCR, yet TCRdb's version contains in-frame clones alone and is incomplete. V and J calls plus clone size are reproduced from that table; the DNA served to infer D and trimming. The repertoire holds under 110,000 clones, with 70% to 90% as singletons. In germline, CDR1 is KGHDR, CDR2 SFDVKD. V shed 9 bases and J shed 2 bases, with 12 bases lying between them. This CDR3 spans 13 amino acids. The sequencing sample was made of peripheral blood. The rearrangement uses TRBV24-1 and TRBJ1-2; D is unresolved. This TCR was sampled from a woman in her twenties or thirties with acute or convalescent COVID-19. CDR3 residues: CATEGPPNYGYTF. The CDR3 bases are TGTGCCACCGAGGGCCCCCCCAACTATGGCTACACCTTC.